This T cell receptor beta chain was retrieved from a study of chemoradiotherapy in HPV16-positive cancers. Study at large: Functional T-cell assays on a couple of HPV16-positive patients' cells defined candidate HPV-specific clones and common TCR motifs. Findings and caveats of the study: Candidate HPV-specific clones and E7-related TCR motifs grew in tumor during treatment.

This clone was counted a single time. What it binds is not known. Germline-derived CDR1 and CDR2 are SEHNR and FQNEAQ (reference sequence). CDR3 length: 12 residues. V lost 4 bases to trimming and J lost 1 base, with 4 bases between them. The repertoire was sequenced with immunoSEQ multiplex PCR; TCRdb's copy has only in-frame clones and lacks some. The sample has roughly 20,000 clones, more than 80% seen once. This sequence joins TRBV7-9 and TRBJ1-2; no clear D. This sequence originates from a human donor with HPV-associated anogenital cancer. Here the sequenced sample was blood, taken from a patient who underwent chemoradiotherapy. CDR3 region: CASSSSNYGYTF. CDR3 bases: TGTGCCAGCAGCTCAAGTAACTATGGCTACACCTTC.